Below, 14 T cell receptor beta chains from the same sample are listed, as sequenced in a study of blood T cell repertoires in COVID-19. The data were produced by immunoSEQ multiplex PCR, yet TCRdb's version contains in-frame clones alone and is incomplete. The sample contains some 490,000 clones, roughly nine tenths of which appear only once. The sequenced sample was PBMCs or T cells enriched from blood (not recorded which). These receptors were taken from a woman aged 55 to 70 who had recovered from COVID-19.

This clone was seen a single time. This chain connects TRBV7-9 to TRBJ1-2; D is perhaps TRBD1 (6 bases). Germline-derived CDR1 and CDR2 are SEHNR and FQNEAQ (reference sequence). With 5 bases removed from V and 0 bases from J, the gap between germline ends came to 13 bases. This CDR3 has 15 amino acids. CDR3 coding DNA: TGTGCCAGCAGCACGTGGGACAAATCTAACTATGGCTACACCTTC. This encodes CASSTWDKSNYGYTF.

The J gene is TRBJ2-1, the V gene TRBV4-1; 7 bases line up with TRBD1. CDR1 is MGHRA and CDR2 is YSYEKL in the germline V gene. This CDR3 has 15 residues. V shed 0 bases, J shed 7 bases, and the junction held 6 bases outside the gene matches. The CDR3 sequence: CASSQDPQGMNEQFF. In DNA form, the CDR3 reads TGCGCCAGCAGCCAAGACCCACAGGGGATGAATGAGCAGTTCTTC.

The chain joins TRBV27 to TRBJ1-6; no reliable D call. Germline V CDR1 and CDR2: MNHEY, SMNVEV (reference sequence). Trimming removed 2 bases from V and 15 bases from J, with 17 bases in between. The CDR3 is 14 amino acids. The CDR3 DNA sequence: TGTGCCAGCAGTTTAGCTTCCGGACTAAGGAACCTCCACTTT. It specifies CASSLASGLRNLHF.

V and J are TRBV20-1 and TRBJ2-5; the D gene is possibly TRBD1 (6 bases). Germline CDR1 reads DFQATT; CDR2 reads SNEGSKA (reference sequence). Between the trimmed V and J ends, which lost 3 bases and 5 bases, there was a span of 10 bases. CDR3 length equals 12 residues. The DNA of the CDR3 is TGCAGTGCTAGTTTAACAGGGGAGACCCAGTACTTC. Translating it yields CSASLTGETQYF.

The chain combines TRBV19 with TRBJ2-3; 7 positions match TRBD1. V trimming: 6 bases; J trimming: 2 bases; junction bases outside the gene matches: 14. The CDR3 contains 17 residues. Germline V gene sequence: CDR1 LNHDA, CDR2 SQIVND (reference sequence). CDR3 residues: CASSALPGTDPTDTQYF. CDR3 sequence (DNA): TGTGCCAGTAGCGCCCTTCCCGGGACAGACCCCACAGATACGCAGTATTTT.

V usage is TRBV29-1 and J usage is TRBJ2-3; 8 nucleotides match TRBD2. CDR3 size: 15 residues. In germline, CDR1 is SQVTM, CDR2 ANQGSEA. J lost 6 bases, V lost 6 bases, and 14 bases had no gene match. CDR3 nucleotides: TGCAGCGTCCCTGGCAGCGGGGGTAGCGGGGATACGCAGTATTTT. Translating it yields CSVPGSGGSGDTQYF.

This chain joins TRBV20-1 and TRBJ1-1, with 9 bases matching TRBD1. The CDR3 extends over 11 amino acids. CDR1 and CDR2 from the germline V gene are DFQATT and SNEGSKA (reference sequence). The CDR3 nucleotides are TGCAGAGGACAGGGGATAACTGAAGCTTTCTTT. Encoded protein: CRGQGITEAFF.

The CDR3 region has the DNA TGTGCCAGCAGCTTGGAGGTAGGAGGGGGCGACAATTCACCCCTCCACTTT. This encodes CASSLEVGGGDNSPLHF. The chain carries TRBV5-6 and TRBJ1-6; TRBD1 matches 7 bases. CDR3 length: 17 amino acids. V dropped 0 bases and J dropped 7; count of bases not matched to a gene: 10. The germline gives CDR1 SGHDT, CDR2 YYEEEE.

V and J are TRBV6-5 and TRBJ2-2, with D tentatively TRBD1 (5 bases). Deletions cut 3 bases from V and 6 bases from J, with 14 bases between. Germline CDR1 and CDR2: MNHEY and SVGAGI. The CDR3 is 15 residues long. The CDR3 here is CASSYSQGWAGELFF. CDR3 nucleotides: TGTGCCAGCAGTTATAGCCAGGGTTGGGCCGGGGAGCTGTTTTTT.

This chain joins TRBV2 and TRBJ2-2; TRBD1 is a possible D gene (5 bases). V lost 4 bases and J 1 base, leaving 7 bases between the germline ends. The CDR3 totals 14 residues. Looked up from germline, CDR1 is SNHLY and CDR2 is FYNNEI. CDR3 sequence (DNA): TGTGCCAGCAGTGCAGACAGGAACACCGGGGAGCTGTTTTTT. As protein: CASSADRNTGELFF.

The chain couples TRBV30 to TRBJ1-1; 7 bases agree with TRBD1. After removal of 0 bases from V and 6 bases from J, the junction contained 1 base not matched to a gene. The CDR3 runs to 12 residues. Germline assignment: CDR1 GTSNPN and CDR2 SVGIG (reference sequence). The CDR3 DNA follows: TGTGCCTGGAGTGTAGGGACAGCTGAAGCTTTCTTT. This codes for CAWSVGTAEAFF.

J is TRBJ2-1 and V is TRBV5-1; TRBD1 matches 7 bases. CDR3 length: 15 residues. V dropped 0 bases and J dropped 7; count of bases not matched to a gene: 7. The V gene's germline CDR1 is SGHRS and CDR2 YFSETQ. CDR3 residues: CASSLDLNRGNEQFF. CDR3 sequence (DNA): TGCGCCAGCAGCTTGGATCTTAACAGGGGAAATGAGCAGTTCTTC.

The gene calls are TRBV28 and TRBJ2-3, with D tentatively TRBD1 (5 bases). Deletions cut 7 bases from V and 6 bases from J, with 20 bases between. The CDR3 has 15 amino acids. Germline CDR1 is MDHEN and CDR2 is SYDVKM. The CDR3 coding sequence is TGTGCCAGCACCCCGAGGCAGGGTGGCGTTGATACGCAGTATTTT. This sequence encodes CASTPRQGGVDTQYF.

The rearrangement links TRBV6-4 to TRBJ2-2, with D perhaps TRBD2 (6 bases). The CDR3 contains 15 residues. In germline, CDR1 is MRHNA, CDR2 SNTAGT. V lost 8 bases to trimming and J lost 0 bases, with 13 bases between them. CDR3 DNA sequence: TGTGCCAGCCGCCGGGGGAGCGCGAACACCGGGGAGCTGTTTTTT. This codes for CASRRGSANTGELFF.